This TCR beta chain was sequenced for a study of CD8 T cells in ankylosing spondylitis (dated by TCRdb to between 2016 and 2019). Background for the entire study: The study set out to find disease-linked TCR variants by profiling T cell receptor beta repertoires in ankylosing spondylitis patients and healthy donors. The whole study cohort included over 85 healthy donors and roughly 24 ankylosing spondylitis patients. Peripheral blood samples were taken, and synovial fluid was additionally collected from ankylosing spondylitis patients.

This clonotype has more than one count but fewer than ten. What antigen it recognizes has not been identified. Base quality data are lacking; no much larger clone is found one base away. These reads were obtained on an Illumina HiSeq 2500. Quantitative 5'-RACE with molecular barcodes was used to prepare TCR beta libraries. Per the authors' processing: To identify disease-linked TCR variants, a new computational method was used, one built on a probabilistic model of VDJ rearrangement. The public reads were quality trimmed at Q25 with fastp and then assembled into clones with MiXCR by TCRdb, keeping productive beta chains. Every CDR3 protein is listed once, alongside the most common genes and DNA of its rows. TCRdb's processing, not the study's, gives the V and J calls here. Counted in this sample were 150,000 or so distinct CDR3 sequences; approximately 9% of them appeared once. The ten largest clones take up over 12% of the sample.

Reading the germline V gene (reference sequence) gives CDR1 SEHNR and CDR2 FQNEAQ. V was cut back by 5 bases and J by 2 bases, leaving a gap of 13 bases between them. The CDR3 sequence holds 14 residues, the cysteine and phenylalanine included. Kept here is only the CDR3 DNA, which spans 42 bases and is read in frame from base 1. Points the paper makes about the study in general: Blood from ankylosing spondylitis patients appeared to be characterized by a TCR beta motif composed of eight or nine highly homologous amino acid variants. Some of the motif variants had been reported before in the synovial fluid and blood of reactive arthritis patients, a finding that suggests common disease-initiation mechanisms. The disease-linked clones were reported to be significantly enriched in matched synovial fluid samples from ankylosing spondylitis patients. A CD8+ phenotype was shown by the disease-linked clones, which were found at relatively low frequencies in peripheral blood.

In this chain, TRBV7-9 is recombined with TRBJ2-7; the D gene is perhaps TRBD1, from 5 matching bases. The sample consisted of blood, either unsorted or a sorted T cell fraction (not recorded which). This receptor was obtained from a female donor with ankylosing spondylitis or in good health (not recorded which). DNA sequence: TGTGCCAGCAGCGCCGACAGCACCCCCTACGAGCAGTACTTC. It encodes CASSADSTPYEQYF.